These 5 T cell receptor beta chains share one sample of origin, sequenced in a study of read filtering for tumor transcriptome and immune sequencing (dated by TCRdb to between 2020 and 2021). The sample was run on an Illumina HiSeq 4000. TCR libraries were built from approximately 400 ng RNA with the Immunoverse kit, using molecular barcoded adaptors covering alpha/delta and beta/gamma chains. In-frame beta chains were kept once TCRdb had trimmed the public reads at Q25 with fastp and called clones with MiXCR. Every entry covers one CDR3 protein and lists the most common genes and DNA from its rows. This sample gives 37,000 or so distinct CDR3 sequences in total; around 15% of them show up just once. The leading ten clones occupy approximately 35% of the sample. Sequences were obtained from a population of CD138-negative cells sorted from bone marrow. The sample's cell subset or site, from its label and the paper: bone marrow mononuclear cells depleted of CD138+ plasma/myeloma cells by negative magnetic selection. The receptors originated from a donor aged 40 or older with multiple myeloma.

As for this clonotype: The CDR3 does not end in the conserved phenylalanine or tryptophan, so this is likely a read error. This chain links TRBV5-1 with TRBJ2-1, with 8 bases identical to TRBD1. CDR1 and CDR2 from the germline V gene are SGHRS and YFSETQ. This CDR3 has 17 amino acids. The CDR3 DNA follows: TGCGCCAGCAGCCCCACGCCGGGACAGGAGGACTACACTGAGCAGTTCCTC. Protein sequence: CASSPTPGQEDYTEQFL.

This clonotype was seen repeatedly, ten times or more. The chain recombines TRBV7-8 with TRBJ2-2; no reliable D call. CDR1 and CDR2 (germline): SGHVS, FQNEAQ. CDR3 size: 17 residues. V gave up 5 bases and J gave up 6 bases, with 22 bases separating them. Here the CDR3 reads CASSPRAERLDSGELFF. DNA for the CDR3: TGTGCCAGCAGCCCCAGAGCAGAGCGTTTAGATTCCGGGGAGCTGTTTTTT.

The table lists this clonotype with many counts. The CDR3 nucleotides are TGTGCCAGCAGCTTAACGGAGGACCAGCCCCAGCATTTT. This translates into CASSLTEDQPQHF. The chain employs TRBV7-9 and TRBJ1-5; D is undetermined. V lost 2 bases and J 7 bases, leaving 9 bases between the germline ends. CDR1 and CDR2 from the germline V gene are SEHNR and FQNEAQ (reference sequence). The CDR3 runs 13 residues.

CDR3 nucleotides: TGTGCCAGCAGCTACCGGGGGGCCAACGTCCTGACTTTC. Translation: CASSYRGANVLTF. The chain is built from TRBV7-9 and TRBJ2-6; the D is unclear. This CDR3 spans 13 amino acids. V dropped 4 bases and J dropped 4 bases, with 5 bases sitting between them. Germline V gives CDR1 SEHNR, CDR2 FQNEAQ (reference sequence).

This clonotype was counted ten times or more. The V call is TRBV7-9, the J call TRBJ2-1; possibly TRBD1 for D (5 bases). Germline V gene lookup returns CDR1 SEHNR and CDR2 FQNEAQ (reference sequence). The CDR3 spans 14 residues. Trimming took off 8 bases at V and 9 bases at J, with 20 bases between the two ends. CDR3 bases: TGTGCCAGCGAGAGCTACAGGCGCGGTGGTGAGCAGTTCTTC. This translates into CASESYRRGGEQFF.